A selection of T cell receptor beta chains follows, all from one sample in a study of tumor and adjacent non-tumor tissue in lung cancer. TCRdb re-derived calls from the multiplex PCR reads in MiXCR, one entry per CDR3 protein. The top ten hold about 51% of the sample, which has fewer than 100,000 distinct CDR3 sequences, 65% to 85% seen once. The material sequenced was distant non-tumor lung tissue. The source of these receptors is a man in his 60s with non-small cell lung cancer. Each CDR3 is given with its conserved first and last residue. A D gene is named only where the DNA matches it firmly. Clone size appears in some rows only: once, few, many, or a class for an expanded clone.

clone_size,v_call,d_call,j_call,cdr3_aa,cdr3_nt
.,TRBV11-1,TRBD2,TRBJ2-2,CASSPWPSGSGEMFF,TGTGCCAGCAGCCCTTGGCCTAGCGGGTCCGGGGAGATGTTTTTT
.,TRBV5-4,.,TRBJ2-2,CASSLDGQRQRNTGELFF,TGTGCCAGCAGCTTGGATGGTCAGCGGCAAAGGAACACCGGGGAGCTCTTTTTT
.,TRBV11-3,.,TRBJ1-4,CASSLDLTWVEEKLFF,TGTGCCAGCAGCTTAGATCTAACTTGGGTAGAAGAAAAACTGTTTTTC
.,TRBV10-3,.,TRBJ1-2,CTISGEGDYGYTF,TGTACCATCAGTGGGGAGGGGGACTATGGCTACACCTTC
.,TRBV6-5,TRBD2,TRBJ2-6,CGSLAGASSGANVLTF,TGTGGCAGCCTAGCGGGAGCCAGCTCTGGGGCCAACGTCCTGACTTTC
.,TRBV28,.,TRBJ2-4,CAWRLKTTDF,TGTGCCTGGAGACTCAAAACCACGGACTTC
.,TRBV11-3,.,TRBJ2-1,CASSFGKASEQFF,TGTGCTAGCAGCTTCGGGAAGGCCAGTGAGCAGTTCTTC
once,TRBV29-1,.,TRBJ1-1,CSDVSTGRDTEAFF,TGCAGCGATGTCTCTACAGGAAGGGACACTGAAGCTTTCTTT
.,TRBV20-1,TRBD2,TRBJ2-7,CSVPRTSDIYEQYF,TGCAGTGTTCCCAGGACTAGCGACATCTACGAGCAGTACTTC
.,TRBV11-3,.,TRBJ1-1,CASGSHGRKAEAFF,TGTGCCAGCGGCTCGCACGGACGGAAGGCTGAAGCTTTCTTT
.,TRBV19,.,TRBJ2-3,CASSPEDFPSYF,TGTGCCAGTAGTCCGGAGGACTTCCCCTCGTATTTT
.,TRBV11-3,TRBD2,TRBJ2-3,CASSMLAGGRTDTQYF,TGTGCCAGCAGTATGTTAGCGGGGGGGAGAACAGATACGCAGTATTTT
.,TRBV4-3,TRBD2,TRBJ2-3,CANSQDIAGTTDTQYF,TGCGCCAACAGCCAAGATATAGCGGGCACCACAGATACGCAATATTTT
few,TRBV5-1,.,TRBJ1-2,CASSLGQIYGYTF,TGCGCCAGCAGCTTGGGACAGATCTATGGCTACACCTTC
.,TRBV29-1,TRBD1,TRBJ2-5,CSAPTGLGETQYF,TGCAGCGCCCCGACAGGGCTTGGGGAGACCCAGTACTTC
.,TRBV4-2,.,TRBJ2-5,CASSQDRGIQETQYF,TGCGCCAGCAGCCAAGATAGAGGTATACAAGAGACCCAGTACTTC
.,TRBV20-1,.,TRBJ1-2,CNVRVRATVDYGYTF,TGCAATGTTAGAGTTCGGGCGACGGTGGACTATGGCTACACCTTC
once,TRBV20-1,.,TRBJ2-3,CSASAGKMGPDTQYF,TGCAGTGCTAGTGCGGGAAAAATGGGTCCAGATACGCAGTATTTT
once,TRBV5-6,TRBD2,TRBJ2-1,CAGTPLRLAHKQFF,TGTGCCGGCACCCCTCTTCGACTAGCCCATAAGCAATTCTTC
.,TRBV5-1,.,TRBJ2-2,CASGWTDTNTGELFF,TGCGCCAGCGGTTGGACAGACACGAACACCGGGGAGCTGTTTTTT
.,TRBV20-1,.,TRBJ1-1,CSALIPPGTEAFF,TGCAGTGCCCTAATCCCACCAGGGACTGAAGCTTTCTTT
.,TRBV10-2,.,TRBJ1-5,CASSVQGSQSQHF,TGCGCCAGCAGTGTACAGGGAAGCCAGTCCCAGCATTTT
.,TRBV6-2/TRBV6-3,.,TRBJ2-3,CASQTHLSTNIQYF,TGTGCCAGCCAGACTCACCTTTCCACAAATATACAGTATTTT
.,TRBV11-2,.,TRBJ2-1,CASSLGVLCNEQFF,TGTGCCAGCAGCTTGGGAGTACTCTGCAATGAGCAGTTCTTC
.,TRBV11-2,.,TRBJ2-3,CASSLVGTTDTQYF,TGTGCCAGCAGCTTAGTCGGGACCACAGATACGCAGTATTTT
.,TRBV20-1,TRBD2,TRBJ2-5,CSTRSGVMIETQYF,TGCAGTACTCGTAGCGGGGTGATGATCGAGACCCAGTACTTC
.,TRBV5-5,.,TRBJ2-7,CASNLAVAAGSYEQYF,.
.,TRBV12-3/TRBV12-4,TRBD1,TRBJ1-1,CASSIITTGGMNTGASF,TGTGCCAGCAGCATAATTACGACAGGGGGCATGAACACTGGAGCTTCCTTT
few,TRBV6-1,.,TRBJ1-6,CASSGREAGNSPLHF,TGTGCCAGCAGTGGGAGGGAGGCGGGGAATTCACCCCTCCACTTT
.,TRBV12-3/TRBV12-4,.,TRBJ2-3,CASNPYRLARGDTQYF,TGTGCCAGCAATCCCTACCGGCTAGCCCGGGGAGATACGCAGTATTTT
.,TRBV4-2,.,TRBJ1-3,CTSSLGAGNTIYF,TGCACCAGCAGCCTAGGGGCTGGAAACACCATATATTTT
.,TRBV6-2/TRBV6-3,.,TRBJ2-1,CASSQDSGSYNEQLF,TGCGCCAGCAGCCAGGACTCGGGCTCCTACAATGAGCAGTTGTTC
.,TRBV29-1,.,TRBJ1-3,CSEYVTLGNTIYF,TGCAGCGAGTACGTTACGCTTGGAAACACCATATATTTT
.,TRBV6-5,.,TRBJ2-7,CASSYTSTGATYKQYF,TGTGCCAGCAGTTACACCTCGACAGGTGCCACTTACAAGCAGTACTTC
.,TRBV11-2,.,TRBJ2-3,CANSSSPTDTQYF,TGTGCAAACAGCTCAAGCCCCACAGATACGCAGTATTTT
.,TRBV6-1,.,TRBJ1-1,CTSSIRNRENTEAFF,TGTACCAGCAGTATACGGAACAGGGAGAACACTGAAGCTTTCTTT
.,TRBV6-5,.,TRBJ2-2,CASSYQSAYTGELFF,TGTGCCAGCAGTTACCAGTCAGCCTACACCGGGGAGCTGTTCTTT
.,TRBV5-4,TRBD1,TRBJ1-6,CASSPRQGANNSPLHF,TGTGCCAGTAGCCCGAGACAGGGGGCGAATAATTCACCCCTCCACTTT
.,TRBV5-4,.,TRBJ2-6,CASSLGSSTPSGANVLTF,TGTGCCAGCAGCTTGGGTTCCAGCACCCCCTCCGGGGCCAACGTCCTGACTTTC
.,TRBV20-1,.,TRBJ1-6,CTASSRRNSPIHF,TGCACTGCTAGTTCGCGCAGGAATTCACCCATCCACTTT
.,TRBV12-3/TRBV12-4,TRBD1,TRBJ1-1,CASSITTIGGMNTEALF,TGTGCCAGTAGCATAACTACGATAGGGGGCATGAACACTGAAGCTCTCTTT
many,TRBV4-3,.,TRBJ2-5,CASSQQKSTGETQYF,TGCGCCAGCAGCCAGCAGAAGTCCACCGGGGAGACCCAGTACTTC